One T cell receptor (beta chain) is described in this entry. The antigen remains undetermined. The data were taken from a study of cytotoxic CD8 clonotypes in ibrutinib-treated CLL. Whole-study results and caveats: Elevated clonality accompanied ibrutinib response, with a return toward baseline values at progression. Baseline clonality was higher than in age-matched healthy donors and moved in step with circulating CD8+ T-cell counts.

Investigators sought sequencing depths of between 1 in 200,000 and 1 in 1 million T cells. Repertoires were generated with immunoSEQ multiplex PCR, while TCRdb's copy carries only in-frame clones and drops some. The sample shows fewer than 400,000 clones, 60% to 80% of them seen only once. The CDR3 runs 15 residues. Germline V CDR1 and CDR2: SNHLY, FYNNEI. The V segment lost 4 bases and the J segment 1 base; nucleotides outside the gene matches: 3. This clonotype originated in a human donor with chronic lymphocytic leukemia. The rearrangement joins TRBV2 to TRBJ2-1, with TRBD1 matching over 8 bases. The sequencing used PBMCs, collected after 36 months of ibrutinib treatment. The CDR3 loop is CASSGDRRSYNEQFF. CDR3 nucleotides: TGTGCCAGCAGTGGGGACAGGCGGTCCTACAATGAGCAGTTCTTC.